The text below deals with one T cell receptor (beta chain). Germline CDR1 is SGHRS and CDR2 is YFSETQ. CDR3 length: 14 amino acids. V was cut by 6 bases and J by 0 bases, with 9 bases left in between. The source of the sample is a study of T cell responses to AZD1222 COVID-19 vaccine. Here immunoSEQ multiplex PCR was the method, and the copy in TCRdb shows in-frame clones only, minus some. This sample has 100,000 to 150,000 clones, with over 90% found just once. The chain carries TRBV5-1 and TRBJ1-4, with D unresolved. The source was peripheral blood, collected on day 0 of AZD1222 vaccination. The clonotype was recovered from an adult in good health. The CDR3 protein is CASTETSTNEKLFF. CDR3 in DNA: TGCGCCAGCACCGAGACTTCAACTAATGAAAAACTGTTTTTT.